This T cell receptor beta chain derives from a study of control samples from healthy donors and cancer patients. Trimming shortened V by 5 bases and J by 2 bases, and 16 bases separated the two germline ends. Germline V gives CDR1 SGHTA, CDR2 FQGNSA. CDR3 size: 15 residues. Here immunoSEQ multiplex PCR was the method, and the copy in TCRdb shows in-frame clones only, minus some. The sample gives roughly 130,000 clones, approximately 89% of which show up once; roughly 8.8% is in the top ten. This clone showed up just once. Sequencing was performed on blood. The clonotype was recovered from a young man in good health. The chain links TRBV7-2 to TRBJ2-7; D may be TRBD1 or TRBD2 (5 bases each). The CDR3 reads CASSVRDGMTYEQYF. The CDR3 nucleotides read TGTGCCAGCAGCGTCCGGGACGGGATGACCTACGAGCAGTACTTC.